This T cell receptor (beta chain) was captured in a study of blood T cell repertoires in COVID-19. Study background: Specimens from acute and convalescent COVID-19 originated in the United States, Italy and Spain. PBMCs, B-cell-depleted T cells, or T cells provided the cDNA or gDNA that made up the material.

The protocol was immunoSEQ multiplex PCR, while the TCRdb copy is restricted to in-frame clones and leaves out a portion. This sample has 130,000 to 150,000 clones; 70% to 90% occur once, and the top ten carry approximately 12%. The length of the CDR3 is 14 residues. Germline V CDR1 and CDR2: LGHDT, YNNKEL (reference sequence). Trimming took 4 bases from V and 7 from J; bases not matched to a gene: 2. The source is a man aged 55 to 70 with active or convalescent COVID-19. Sequenced input: peripheral blood. This sequence joins TRBV3-1 (or the pseudogene TRBV3-2) and TRBJ1-4; 11 bases agree with TRBD1. CDR3 amino acids: CASSPGQGAEKLFF. The CDR3 region has the DNA TGTGCCAGCAGCCCTGGACAGGGGGCTGAAAAACTGTTTTTT.